This T cell receptor beta chain was captured in a study of T cells after yellow fever vaccination. On the study more broadly: In the case of low-cell-number fractions, SMART-Seq v4 Ultra Low Input was used for preparation.

Overall study findings and caveats: When the response was secondary, it was weaker but reached its peak faster, day 5 versus 15. Clonotypes shared by both compartments, CD4 and CD8, made up a small share.

Germline V gene lookup returns CDR1 SGHAT and CDR2 FQNNGV. The CDR3 spans 18 residues. V shed 1 base and J 3 bases; nucleotides not matched to a gene: 12. The sample holds a few counts of this clonotype. The antigen remains unidentified. As TCR cDNA was made by 5'RACE template switching, a universal primer site and UMIs were added. MiXCR was run by TCRdb on the 5' RACE reads, yielding one entry per CDR3 protein. In the table there are 500,000 to 700,000 distinct CDR3 sequences, roughly 21% of which are singletons. The chain uses TRBV11-2 and TRBJ2-3, with 8 nucleotides matching TRBD2. This sample comprised PBMCs, obtained 15 days after the yellow fever booster vaccination. The TCR sequence derives from a man aged 25-45 years who received the YFV17D yellow fever vaccine. The CDR3 sequence: CASSLGLARGRATDTQYF. The CDR3 DNA sequence: TGTGCCAGCAGCTTAGGACTAGCGCGGGGCCGTGCTACAGATACGCAGTATTTT.